This is a list of T cell receptor beta chains from one sample in a study of early T cells in non-severe SARS-CoV-2 infection. TCRdb redid the calling of the 5' RACE reads with MiXCR, one entry per CDR3 protein. The sample comprises under 85,000 distinct CDR3 sequences, about 15% of which are singletons, and approximately 4% rests with the top ten. The specimen comprised whole blood, sampled at baseline. The receptor source for this set is an adult who was a healthcare worker with PCR-confirmed SARS-CoV-2 infection or an uninfected control (not recorded which). CDR3s include the opening cysteine and the closing phenylalanine or tryptophan. The D gene is left open where the match is weak. Clone size is not always given. Where it is, it says once, few, many or a class for expanded clones.

NA | TRBJ1-2 | few | TRBV28 | CASSRIGRGVYGYTF | TGTGCCAGCAGTCGGATCGGACGCGGGGTCTATGGCTACACCTTC
NA | TRBJ1-1 | few | TRBV5-1 | CASSLDRGFTEAFF | TGCGCCAGCAGCTTGGACCGGGGGTTCACTGAAGCTTTCTTT
NA | TRBJ2-7 | few | TRBV7-9 | CASSLETRDDEQYF | TGTGCCAGCAGCTTAGAAACTCGCGACGACGAGCAGTACTTC
TRBD2 | TRBJ2-1 | few | TRBV3-1 | CASSPWTSGKHEQFF | TGTGCCAGCAGCCCCTGGACTAGCGGGAAGCATGAGCAGTTCTTC
TRBD2 | TRBJ2-7 | NA | TRBV5-1 | CASSFGPSGTGYEQYF | TGCGCCAGCAGCTTTGGTCCTAGCGGGACGGGATACGAGCAGTACTTC
NA | TRBJ2-3 | NA | TRBV20-1 | CSARDLKSSSTDTQYF | TGCAGTGCTAGAGATCTAAAGAGTAGCTCCACAGATACGCAGTATTTT
TRBD2 | TRBJ2-7 | few | TRBV20-1 | CSARATGLAGHTPYEQYF | TGCAGTGCTAGAGCTACGGGACTAGCGGGCCACACACCTTACGAGCAGTACTTC
NA | TRBJ2-5 | few | TRBV7-3 | CASSKGLGETQYF | TGTGCCAGCAGCAAGGGACTCGGGGAGACCCAGTACTTC
NA | TRBJ1-5 | few | TRBV28 | CASSRVLSSNQPQHF | TGTGCCAGCAGCCGCGTCCTCAGCAGCAATCAGCCCCAGCATTTT
TRBD1 | TRBJ1-1 | many | TRBV7-9 | CASNYGTGTGEPEAFF | TGTGCCAGCAACTACGGAACCGGGACAGGGGAGCCTGAAGCTTTCTTT
NA | TRBJ2-7 | few | TRBV30 | CAWSIGIEAYF | TGTGCCTGGAGTATAGGGATAGAGGCGTACTTC
NA | TRBJ2-1 | NA | TRBV6-6 | CASSYRGSDDEQFF | TGTGCCAGCAGTTACCGAGGGAGCGACGACGAGCAGTTCTTC
NA | TRBJ1-5 | many | TRBV5-4 | CASSVDSNQPQHF | TGTGCCAGCAGCGTAGACAGCAATCAGCCCCAGCATTTT
NA | TRBJ2-7 | NA | TRBV2 | CASSEAQHFEQYF | TGTGCCAGCAGTGAAGCGCAGCATTTCGAGCAGTACTTC
TRBD1 | TRBJ1-3 | many | TRBV29-1 | CSVEQGANTIYF | TGCAGCGTTGAGCAGGGGGCAAACACCATATATTTT
NA | TRBJ2-7 | NA | TRBV21-1 | CASNGKSSYEQYF | TGTGCCAGCAATGGTAAAAGCTCCTACGAGCAGTACTTC
TRBD1 | TRBJ1-5 | NA | TRBV28 | CASSSGQGYQPQHF | TGTGCCAGCAGTTCTGGACAGGGGTATCAGCCCCAGCATTTT
NA | TRBJ1-1 | few | TRBV5-6 | CASSLARGQRRMNTEAFF | TGTGCCAGCAGCTTGGCCCGGGGCCAGAGACGGATGAACACTGAAGCTTTCTTT
NA | TRBJ2-7 | many | TRBV7-9 | CASSLAHGQPYEQYF | TGTGCCAGCAGCTTAGCCCACGGACAGCCCTACGAGCAGTACTTC
NA | TRBJ2-3 | many | TRBV5-1 | CASSLRLADTQYF | TGCGCCAGCAGCTTGAGACTAGCAGATACGCAGTATTTT
NA | TRBJ1-5 | many | TRBV6-4 | CASKPNQPQHF | TGTGCCAGCAAGCCCAATCAGCCCCAGCATTTT
NA | TRBJ2-4 | few | TRBV18 | CASSPPRGAMVKNIQYF | TGTGCCAGCTCACCACCCCGAGGGGCGATGGTCAAAAACATTCAGTACTTC
NA | TRBJ2-6 | few | TRBV20-1 | CSARQGRGANVLTF | TGCAGTGCTAGACAGGGGCGTGGGGCCAACGTCCTGACTTTC
NA | TRBJ2-5 | few | TRBV3-1 | CASSQAPPGAGPETQYF | TGTGCCAGCAGCCAAGCCCCTCCGGGGGCGGGGCCGGAGACCCAGTACTTC
TRBD1 | TRBJ2-7 | NA | TRBV5-1 | CASSLGQGGEQYF | TGCGCCAGCAGCCTCGGACAGGGCGGCGAGCAGTACTTC
NA | TRBJ1-1 | many | TRBV2 | CASLGLSNTEAFF | TGTGCCAGCCTGGGGCTTTCGAACACTGAAGCTTTCTTT
NA | TRBJ2-2 | few | TRBV19 | CASRFGPWNTGELFF | TGTGCCAGTAGATTCGGGCCCTGGAACACCGGGGAGCTGTTTTTT
NA | TRBJ2-7 | NA | TRBV7-3 | CASSLGVGSPYEQYF | TGTGCCAGCAGCTTAGGAGTAGGGAGTCCCTACGAGCAGTACTTC
NA | TRBJ2-1 | NA | TRBV20-1 | CSARDNGAPTYNEQFF | TGCAGTGCTAGAGATAACGGGGCTCCCACCTACAATGAGCAGTTCTTC
TRBD1 | TRBJ2-7 | many | TRBV19 | CASSKTGGIYEQYF | TGTGCCAGTAGTAAGACAGGGGGCATCTACGAGCAGTACTTC
NA | TRBJ2-1 | few | TRBV6-6 | CASRNTGTRNEQFF | TGTGCCAGCAGAAACACCGGGACTCGCAATGAGCAGTTCTTC
NA | TRBJ2-1 | NA | TRBV5-1 | CASSLVVAQYNEQFF | TGCGCCAGCAGCTTGGTGGTAGCGCAGTACAATGAGCAGTTCTTC
NA | TRBJ1-6 | NA | TRBV5-6 | CASSLDQNSPLHF | TGTGCCAGCAGCTTGGATCAGAATTCACCCCTCCACTTT
NA | TRBJ2-7 | few | TRBV2 | CASSGGGGQAYEQYF | TGTGCCAGCAGTGGCGGGGGAGGACAGGCCTACGAGCAGTACTTC
TRBD1 | TRBJ2-1 | few | TRBV7-9 | CASSRGQARSYNEQFF | TGTGCCAGCAGCAGGGGACAGGCACGCTCCTACAATGAGCAGTTCTTC
TRBD2 | TRBJ2-3 | NA | TRBV20-1 | CSAREPLAGVKNTQYF | TGCAGTGCTAGAGAACCTCTCGCGGGGGTTAAAAATACGCAGTATTTT
NA | TRBJ2-5 | few | TRBV6-1 | CASLLLHQETQYF | TGTGCCAGCCTCCTCTTACACCAAGAGACCCAGTACTTC
TRBD2 | TRBJ2-2 | few | TRBV27 | CASSSKTGGAGELFF | TGTGCCAGCAGTTCCAAGACGGGGGGAGCCGGGGAGCTGTTTTTT
TRBD1 | TRBJ2-1 | few | TRBV5-1 | CASSLGDRDNNEQFF | TGCGCCAGCAGCTTGGGGGACAGGGATAACAATGAGCAGTTCTTC
NA | TRBJ2-1 | few | TRBV12-3/TRBV12-4 | CASSQRDEQFF | TGTGCCAGCAGTCAACGGGATGAGCAGTTCTTC
TRBD1 | TRBJ1-1 | NA | TRBV7-8 | CASRQRDRGPNTEAFF | TGTGCCAGCCGACAGAGGGACAGGGGACCGAACACTGAAGCTTTCTTT
NA | TRBJ2-1 | NA | TRBV18 | CASSPTRQRYNEQFF | TGTGCCAGCTCACCAACTCGACAGCGCTACAATGAGCAGTTCTTC
NA | TRBJ1-1 | many | TRBV11-2 | CASSLKRAGINTEAFF | TGTGCCAGCAGCTTAAAAAGGGCAGGAATAAACACTGAAGCTTTCTTT
TRBD1 | TRBJ2-7 | few | TRBV25-1 | CASSAGQGTYEQYF | TGTGCCAGCAGTGCTGGACAGGGAACCTACGAGCAGTACTTC
TRBD1 | TRBJ2-4 | few | TRBV29-1 | CSVERQGGIQYF | TGCAGCGTGGAGAGACAGGGGGGTATTCAGTACTTC
NA | TRBJ1-2 | many | TRBV18 | CASSPTGRDYGYTF | TGTGCCAGCTCACCGACTGGCAGGGACTATGGCTACACCTTC
NA | TRBJ2-1 | few | TRBV7-9 | CASSFGPESEQFF | TGTGCCAGCAGCTTCGGACCCGAGAGTGAGCAGTTCTTC